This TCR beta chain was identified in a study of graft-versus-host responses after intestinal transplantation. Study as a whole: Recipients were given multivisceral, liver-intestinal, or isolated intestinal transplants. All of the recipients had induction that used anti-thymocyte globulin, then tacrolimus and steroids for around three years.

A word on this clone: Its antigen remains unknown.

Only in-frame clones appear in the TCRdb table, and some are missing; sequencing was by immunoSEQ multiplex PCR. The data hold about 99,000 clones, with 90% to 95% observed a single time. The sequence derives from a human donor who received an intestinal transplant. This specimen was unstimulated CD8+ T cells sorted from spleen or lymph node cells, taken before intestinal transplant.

This CDR3 is CASSLYQADGYTF. CDR3 nucleotides: TGTGCCAGCAGCTTATATCAGGCAGACGGCTACACCTTC. The chain carries TRBV13 and TRBJ1-2, with D uncertain. V gave up 2 bases and J gave up 8 bases, with 12 bases separating them. In germline, CDR1 is PRHDT, CDR2 FYEKMQ (reference sequence). There are 13 residues in the CDR3.